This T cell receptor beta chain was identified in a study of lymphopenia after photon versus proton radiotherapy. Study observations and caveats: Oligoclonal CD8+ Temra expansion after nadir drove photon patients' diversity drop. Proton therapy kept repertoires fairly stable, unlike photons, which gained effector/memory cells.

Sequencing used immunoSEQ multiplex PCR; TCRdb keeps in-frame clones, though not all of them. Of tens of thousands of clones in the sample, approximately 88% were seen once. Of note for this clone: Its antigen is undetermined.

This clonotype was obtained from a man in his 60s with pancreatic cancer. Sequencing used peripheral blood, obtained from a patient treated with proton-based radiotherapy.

CDR3 region: CASSLVLAGGQTSYEQYF. The CDR3 DNA is TGCGCCAGCAGTTTAGTCTTGGCGGGAGGTCAGACCTCCTACGAGCAGTACTTC. This chain joins TRBV5-1 and TRBJ2-7, with 8 positions matching TRBD2. V was pared by 5 bases and J by 0 bases, with 16 bases of the junction left unmatched. The V gene's germline CDR1 is SGHRS and CDR2 YFSETQ. The CDR3 length is 18 residues.